The next 22 T cell receptor beta chains were all read from a single sample in a study of CD8 T cells in ankylosing spondylitis. TCRdb itself ran the 5' RACE reads through MiXCR, one entry per CDR3 protein. The data show around 250,000 distinct CDR3 sequences, with over 15% seen just once and around a third held by the top ten. Specimen: blood, either unsorted or a sorted T cell fraction (not recorded which). Source of these receptors: a male donor with ankylosing spondylitis or in good health (not recorded which).

The table lists this clonotype with a few counts. The chain couples TRBV6-5 to TRBJ2-1, with D unclear. CDR1 is MNHEY, CDR2 SVGAGI, per germline. The V gene lost 0 bases and the J gene lost 5 bases, with 8 bases spanning the gap. CDR3 size: 14 residues. CDR3 sequence: CASSYSLRNNEQFF. CDR3 in DNA: TGTGCCAGCAGTTACTCGTTGCGGAACAATGAGCAGTTCTTC.

The chain combines TRBV5-6 with TRBJ2-2; TRBD1 agrees at 9 bases. V shed 4 bases, J shed 6 bases, and the junction held 10 bases outside the gene matches. Germline CDR1 is SGHDT and CDR2 is YYEEEE. The CDR3 sequence is 16 residues long. CDR3 sequence reads: CASSPYRGHLAGELFF. The CDR3, as DNA: TGTGCCAGCAGCCCCTACAGGGGGCATCTAGCCGGGGAGCTGTTTTTT.

A few counts support this clonotype. The genes are TRBV6-1 and TRBJ2-1, with 9 bases lining up with TRBD1. CDR3 length: 16 amino acids. V shed 7 bases and J 4 bases; nucleotides not matched to a gene: 11. Germline V gene sequence: CDR1 MNHNS, CDR2 SASEGT. CDR3 region: CASTFLSGQGYNEQFF. The CDR3 DNA follows: TGTGCCAGCACCTTCTTATCGGGACAGGGTTACAATGAGCAGTTCTTC.

This chain joins TRBV20-1 and TRBJ2-5; D is possibly TRBD2 (6 bases). The CDR3 is 15 amino acids. Germline V gene data show CDR1 as DFQATT and CDR2 as SNEGSKA (reference sequence). The V and J ends lost 1 base and 2 bases respectively, with 14 bases between them. The CDR3 is CSARGSSSVQETQYF. In DNA, the CDR3 is TGCAGTGCTAGAGGTTCGTCTAGCGTGCAAGAGACCCAGTACTTC.

This clonotype was counted a few times. The V gene is TRBV12-3 or TRBV12-4, the J gene TRBJ2-1, with 7 bases matching TRBD1. The CDR3 covers 14 residues. V lost 3 bases, J lost 9 bases, and 8 bases stayed unmatched. In DNA, the CDR3 is TGTGCCAGCAGTTTGGAGAGGGGGCGCCTTGAGCAGTTCTTC. Encoded protein: CASSLERGRLEQFF.

This chain connects TRBV20-1 to TRBJ1-1; maybe TRBD1 (5 bases). Deletions cut 3 bases from V and 3 bases from J, with 17 bases between. The germline V gene has CDR1 DFQATT and CDR2 SNEGSKA (reference sequence). This CDR3 is 15 amino acids long. The CDR3 protein is CSASYPGVGDTEAFF. As DNA, the CDR3 is TGCAGTGCTAGTTATCCGGGGGTGGGGGACACTGAAGCTTTCTTT.

This clonotype has at least ten counts. The V and J genes are TRBV29-1 and TRBJ2-3, with a weak D call TRBD1 (6 bases). V was pared by 1 base and J by 4 bases, with 15 bases between. Germline lookup yields CDR1 SQVTM and CDR2 ANQGSEA. This CDR3 is built from 15 residues. As DNA, the CDR3 is TGCAGCGTTGAAGGTGCGACAGGACCCCCAGATACGCAGTATTTT. It yields the protein CSVEGATGPPDTQYF.

The chain is built from TRBV4-1 and TRBJ2-2; D is possibly TRBD1 (6 bases). The CDR3 contains 17 residues. Germline lookup yields CDR1 MGHRA and CDR2 YSYEKL. V lost 3 bases, J lost 6 bases, and 20 bases lay in between. CDR3 region: CASSHPTGQGLPGELFF. CDR3 nucleotides: TGCGCCAGCAGCCACCCTACCGGGCAGGGGCTTCCCGGGGAGCTGTTTTTT.

This clonotype was recorded a few times. The CDR3 reads CSARDGTGTGELFF. In nucleotides, the CDR3 is TGCAGTGCTAGAGATGGGACAGGGACCGGGGAGCTGTTTTTT. This sequence joins TRBV20-1 and TRBJ2-2; 9 bases are a match to TRBD1. Germline CDR1 DFQATT, CDR2 SNEGSKA (reference sequence). Germline trimming cut 0 bases from V and 5 bases from J; bases unmatched to any gene: 1. The CDR3 runs to 14 residues.

V usage is TRBV20-1 and J usage is TRBJ2-3; 12 bases are shared with TRBD2. This CDR3 has 19 residues. Trimming at V came to 1 base and at J to 1 base, leaving 12 bases not matched to a gene. From germline, CDR1 is DFQATT and CDR2 SNEGSKA (reference sequence). The CDR3 spells CSARAPLAGGPLGTDTQYF. CDR3 DNA: TGCAGTGCTAGAGCCCCTCTAGCGGGAGGGCCCTTGGGCACAGATACGCAGTATTTT.

This clonotype occurred a few times. The chain is built from TRBV29-1 and TRBJ2-1, with D uncertain. Per the germline V gene, CDR1 is SQVTM and CDR2 is ANQGSEA. V lost 6 bases and J 4 bases, leaving 19 bases between the germline ends. The CDR3 has 15 amino acids. The CDR3 DNA reads as TGCAGCGTCCGGAGTGGGTGGGATCTATACAATGAGCAGTTCTTC. Translating gives CSVRSGWDLYNEQFF.

The chain recombines TRBV20-1 with TRBJ2-7, with a weak D call TRBD1 (6 bases). The V and J ends lost 0 bases and 3 bases respectively, with 9 bases between them. Germline lookup yields CDR1 DFQATT and CDR2 SNEGSKA (reference sequence). The CDR3 has 13 amino acids. For the CDR3, the DNA is TGCAGTGCTAGAGATCTCAGGGGCTACGAGCAGTACTTC. It encodes CSARDLRGYEQYF.

The rearrangement links TRBV29-1 to TRBJ2-7, with D perhaps TRBD2 (5 bases). The CDR3 loop spans 13 amino acids. Between the trimmed V and J ends, which lost 2 bases and 3 bases, there was a span of 11 bases. Germline CDR1 and CDR2: SQVTM and ANQGSEA. CDR3 DNA sequence: TGCAGCGTTGAAACAGCCCGGGACTACGAGCAGTACTTC. Protein: CSVETARDYEQYF.

This clonotype was detected only a few times. The V call is TRBV5-6, the J call TRBJ2-7; 8 bases line up with TRBD1. Germline trimming cut 6 bases from V and 4 bases from J; bases unmatched to any gene: 9. This CDR3 region has 14 residues. Germline CDR1 SGHDT, CDR2 YYEEEE. The CDR3 sequence: CASNPGGRTYEQYF. The CDR3 coding sequence is TGTGCCAGCAACCCAGGGGGCCGCACTTACGAGCAGTACTTC.

This clonotype has only a few counts. The chain combines TRBV12-5 with TRBJ2-4; no clear D gene. CDR1 LGHNT and CDR2 FRNRAP come from the germline V gene. This CDR3 has 19 amino acids. Deletions cut 3 bases from V and 1 base from J, with 22 bases between. The DNA of the CDR3 is TGTGCTAGTGGTTTAGATGGGCCAAAAAGCGCCAACGCCAAAAACATTCAGTACTTC. Translation: CASGLDGPKSANAKNIQYF.

This clonotype was detected ten times or more. The genes are TRBV15 and TRBJ2-5; D is possibly TRBD2 (5 bases). CDR3 length: 13 amino acids. Trimming cost V 3 bases and J 5 bases, with 10 bases left between them. The germline V gene encodes CDR1 LNHNV and CDR2 YYDKDF (reference sequence). As DNA, the CDR3 is TGTGCCACCAGCAGTTCACGGAGGGAGACCCAGTACTTC. It translates to CATSSSRRETQYF. Complete variable domain (other parts from reference TRBV15 and TRBJ2-5): DAMVIQNPRYQVTQFGKPVTLSCSQTLNHNVMYWYQQKSSQAPKLLFHYYDKDFNNEADTPDNFQSRRPNTSFCFLDIRSPGLGDTAMYLCATSSSRRETQYFGPGTRLLVL.

J is TRBJ2-3 and V is TRBV7-2, with 7 bases lining up with TRBD2. Per germline, CDR1 SGHTA and CDR2 FQGNSA. The length of the CDR3 is 22 residues. With V trimmed by 2 bases and J by 2 bases, 25 bases remained unmatched. The CDR3 loop reads CASSLFWWMVSGRDPITDTQYF. In DNA, the CDR3 is TGTGCCAGCAGCTTATTTTGGTGGATGGTTTCAGGGAGGGACCCGATCACAGATACGCAGTATTTT. The complete variable domain, with remaining parts taken from reference TRBV7-2 and TRBJ2-3, reads GAGVSQSPSNKVTEKGKDVELRCDPISGHTALYWYRQSLGQGLEFLIYFQGNSAPDKSGLPSDRFSAERTGGSVSTLTIQRTQQEDSAVYLCASSLFWWMVSGRDPITDTQYFGPGTRLTVL.

This chain links TRBV4-3 with TRBJ2-1, with 11 bases that match TRBD2. With V trimmed by 0 bases and J by 9 bases, 10 bases remained unmatched. Germline V gene data show CDR1 as LGHNA and CDR2 as YSLEER. The CDR3 extends over 17 amino acids. The CDR3 sequence is CASSQDSLAGGPGEQFF. CDR3 nucleotide sequence: TGCGCCAGCAGCCAAGATTCGTTAGCGGGAGGGCCTGGTGAGCAGTTCTTC.

This clonotype has ten or more counts. This chain links TRBV20-1 with TRBJ1-2, with a possible D match to TRBD1 (6 bases). V was clipped by 0 bases and J by 0 bases, with 14 bases between them. Germline CDR1 DFQATT, CDR2 SNEGSKA (reference sequence). The CDR3 is 16 residues long. CDR3 amino acids: CSARETGPGANYGYTF. The CDR3 nucleotides are TGCAGTGCTAGAGAAACAGGGCCGGGAGCTAACTATGGCTACACCTTC.

This chain links TRBV10-3 with TRBJ1-1; the D gene is possibly TRBD1 (6 bases). V lost 6 bases, J lost 1 base, and 9 bases lay in between. Germline CDR1 is ENHRY and CDR2 is SYGVKD. The CDR3 has 13 residues. CDR3 amino acids: CAIRRTENTEAFF. CDR3 bases: TGTGCCATCAGAAGGACAGAGAACACTGAAGCTTTCTTT.

This clonotype occurred once. CDR3 in DNA: TGTGCCAGCTCCATCGTGTTCCCTTGCGGGGCCCAAGAGACCCAGTACTTC. Its protein is CASSIVFPCGAQETQYF. This chain joins TRBV3-1 and TRBJ2-5, with D possibly matching TRBD2 (6 bases). Germline CDR1 is LGHDT and CDR2 is YNNKEL (reference sequence). This CDR3 is built from 17 residues. The ends were cut back, 8 bases at V and 1 base at J, with 23 bases in the middle.

This clonotype came up many times. This rearrangement joins TRBV7-9 to TRBJ1-3; possible D gene TRBD1, 6 bases. The germline gives CDR1 SEHNR, CDR2 FQNEAQ (reference sequence). The CDR3 covers 12 residues. The V end lost 5 bases, the J end lost 4 bases, and 6 bases lay between the germline ends. CDR3 in amino acids: CASSGGGNTIYF. CDR3 DNA: TGTGCCAGCAGCGGGGGCGGAAACACCATATATTTT.